What follows are 6 T cell receptor beta chains derived from one specimen sequenced in a study of beta chain features in type 1 diabetes. General study points: Shorter TCRB CDR3s, moderately but significantly so, marked every one of the four CD4+ subsets in Type 1 diabetes patients.

Their recognized antigens are unknown. Investigators reverse transcribed all isolated RNA, so they sequenced expressed TCRB transcripts. Measured with immunoSEQ multiplex PCR; TCRdb has only the in-frame clones, and not every one. Of some 25,000 clones listed, roughly 50% are singletons. The sequencing sample was made of Tregs from blood. These TCRs come from a woman in her late teens or twenties with type 1 diabetes.

The rearrangement uses TRBV7-6 and TRBJ2-3, with 12 nucleotides matching TRBD1. The CDR3 runs to 16 residues. Germline trimming cut 3 bases from V and 6 bases from J; bases unmatched to any gene: 7. Germline CDR1 and CDR2: SGHVS and FNYEAQ. The CDR3: CASSFWGQGALDTQYF. The CDR3 DNA reads TGTGCCAGCAGCTTCTGGGGACAGGGGGCGCTGGATACGCAGTATTTT.

Only a few counts were recorded for this clone. V and J are TRBV28 and TRBJ2-1; the match to TRBD2 covers 7 bases. J lost 9 bases, V lost 3 bases, and 8 bases had no gene match. Germline-derived CDR1 and CDR2 are MDHEN and SYDVKM. The CDR3 spans 14 residues. CDR3 sequence reads: CASSLVRDYSEQFF. The CDR3 DNA reads as TGTGCCAGCAGTTTGGTGCGGGACTATAGTGAGCAGTTCTTC.

V and J are TRBV7-8 and TRBJ1-2, with TRBD1 as a possible D gene (5 bases). CDR1 is SGHVS, CDR2 FQNEAQ, per germline. The length of the CDR3 is 15 residues. V was pared by 5 bases and J by 6 bases, with 19 bases between. CDR3: CASSALRQGLDGYTF. The DNA for the CDR3 is TGTGCCAGCAGCGCCCTTCGTCAGGGACTAGATGGCTACACCTTC.

This chain uses TRBV27 with TRBJ2-1; TRBD2 agrees at 11 bases. V was pared by 7 bases and J by 0 bases, with 5 bases of the junction left unmatched. This CDR3 is 16 amino acids long. Per germline, CDR1 MNHEY and CDR2 SMNVEV (reference sequence). CDR3: CASKRGLADSYNEQFF. The CDR3 bases are TGTGCCAGCAAAAGGGGACTAGCGGACTCCTACAATGAGCAGTTCTTC.

This clone occurred once. The chain has TRBV2 and TRBJ1-5, with 10 nucleotides matching TRBD1. The trim removed 4 bases at V and 2 bases at J, leaving 5 bases unmatched. The V gene's germline CDR1 is SNHLY and CDR2 FYNNEI. This CDR3 contains 16 residues. The chain's CDR3 is CASSGRGTGGNQPQHF. The CDR3 DNA reads TGTGCCAGCAGTGGGCGGGGGACAGGGGGCAATCAGCCCCAGCATTTT.

This chain links TRBV28 with TRBJ2-7; 12 bases line up with TRBD2. CDR1 MDHEN and CDR2 SYDVKM come from the germline V gene. V was pared by 11 bases and J by 7 bases, with 21 bases of the junction left unmatched. The CDR3 is 17 amino acids. The DNA for the CDR3 is TGTGCCGGCACCCTTCCCGGGACTAGCGGGCTCGCGGGGGAGCAGTACTTC. This sequence encodes CAGTLPGTSGLAGEQYF.